This T cell receptor beta chain was identified during a study of T cell responses to AZD1222 COVID-19 vaccine. Study outcomes and limitations: Spike-specific TCR breadth and depth were elevated following two AZD1222 doses. White British people made up most donors, females outnumbered males, and clonal diversity was possibly underestimated. AZD1222 recipients seropositive at baseline numbered only 5 or 6.

Second doses that came at about 4 or about 12 weeks were put together. To note about this clone: The antigen is undetermined.

Libraries were prepared by immunoSEQ multiplex PCR; TCRdb keeps only in-frame clonotypes and omits some of them. The repertoire holds 100,000 to 120,000 clones, with around 93% as singletons. This sequence was found in an adult who received the AZD1222 COVID-19 vaccine. This material consisted of peripheral blood, taken 28 days after the second AZD1222 dose.

In nucleotides, the CDR3 is TGTGCCAGTAAGGGCTCTGGGGCCCAGGATGAGCAGTTCTTC. Its protein is CASKGSGAQDEQFF. The rearrangement uses TRBV19 and TRBJ2-1; D perhaps matches TRBD1 (5 bases). Germline CDR1 is LNHDA and CDR2 is SQIVND (reference sequence). The germline V and J ends were trimmed by 7 bases and 8 bases, with 18 bases remaining between them. There are 14 residues in the CDR3. Full variable domain (outside the CDR3, taken from reference TRBV19 and TRBJ2-1): DGGITQSPKYLFRKEGQNVTLSCEQNLNHDAMYWYRQDPGQGLRLIYYSQIVNDFQKGDIAEGYSVSREKKESFPLTVTSAQKNPTAFYLCASKGSGAQDEQFFGPGTRLTVL.